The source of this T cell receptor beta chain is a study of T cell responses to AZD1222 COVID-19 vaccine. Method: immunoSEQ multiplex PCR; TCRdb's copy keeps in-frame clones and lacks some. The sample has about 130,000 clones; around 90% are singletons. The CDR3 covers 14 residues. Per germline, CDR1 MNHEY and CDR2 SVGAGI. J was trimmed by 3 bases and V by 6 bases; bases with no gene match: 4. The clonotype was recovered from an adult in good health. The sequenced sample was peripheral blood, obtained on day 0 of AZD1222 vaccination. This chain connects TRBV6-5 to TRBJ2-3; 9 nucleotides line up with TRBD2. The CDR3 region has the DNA TGTGCCAGCAGCCGACTAGCGGTTACAGATACGCAGTATTTT. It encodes CASSRLAVTDTQYF.